This record covers a single T cell receptor (beta chain). Original processing methods: Estimation of nucleated cell counts relied on the amplification of reference gene primers. Using immunoSEQ multiplex PCR, the repertoire was profiled, and TCRdb retains in-frame clones only, with some absent. D and trimming were read from the DNA, whereas the V and J calls and clone size are those reported in that table. The table has fewer than 80,000 clones, 86% seen once. This record belongs to a study of blood T cell repertoires in COVID-19. Study details: Sites in the United States, Italy and Spain provided acute and convalescent COVID-19 samples. Sources were T cells, B-cell-depleted T cells, or PBMCs; the material itself was cDNA or gDNA.

The sample comprised peripheral blood. The TCR originated in a man aged 25-45 years with acute or convalescent COVID-19.

CDR3 residues: CSASDFGTGELFF. CDR3 DNA sequence: TGCAGCGCATCGGACTTCGGAACCGGGGAGCTGTTTTTT. This chain links TRBV29-1 with TRBJ2-2, with a tentative D call TRBD2 (5 bases). The CDR3 length is 13 residues. Germline loops: CDR1 SQVTM, CDR2 ANQGSEA. Trimming stripped 7 bases from V and 5 bases from J, with 14 bases between.